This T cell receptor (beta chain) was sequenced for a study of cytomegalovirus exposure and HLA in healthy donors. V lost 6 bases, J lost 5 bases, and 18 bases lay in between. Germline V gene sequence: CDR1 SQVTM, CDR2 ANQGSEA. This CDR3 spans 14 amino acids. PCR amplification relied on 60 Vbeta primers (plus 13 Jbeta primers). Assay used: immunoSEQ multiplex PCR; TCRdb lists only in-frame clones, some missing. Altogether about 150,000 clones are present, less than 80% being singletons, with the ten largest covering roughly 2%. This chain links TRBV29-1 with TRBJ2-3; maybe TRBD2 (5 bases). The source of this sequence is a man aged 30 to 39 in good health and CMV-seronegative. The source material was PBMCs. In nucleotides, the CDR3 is TGCAGCGTGGGCCTAGCCGGGATTGAAGATACGCAGTATTTT. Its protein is CSVGLAGIEDTQYF.